A single sample gave rise to the 14 T cell receptor beta chains below, sequenced in a study of spatial heterogeneity in lung cancer. Time point reported: sample taken at primary tumor resection. Each CDR3 protein is one row after TCRdb ran MiXCR on the 5' RACE reads. The profile covers roughly 9,300 distinct CDR3 sequences, with 6.1% appearing a single time and about 28% taken by the ten largest. The sample consisted of normal lung tissue next to the tumor, taken at surgery. The receptors stem from a male donor with early-stage non-small cell lung cancer.

This clonotype was found many times. Here the CDR3 reads CASSNPNTGELFF. The CDR3 region has the DNA TGTGCCAGTAGTAATCCTAACACCGGGGAGCTGTTTTTT. The chain recombines TRBV19 with TRBJ2-2; D is uncertain. Germline CDR1 LNHDA, CDR2 SQIVND (reference sequence). The CDR3 consists of 13 residues. With 4 bases removed from V and 2 bases from J, the gap between germline ends came to 5 bases.

The CDR3 bases are TGTGCCAACGCCGGGACCACAGATACGCAGTATTTT. The encoded protein is CANAGTTDTQYF. V gene TRBV10-3 combines with J gene TRBJ2-3; D is perhaps TRBD1 or TRBD2 (5 bases each). Per germline, CDR1 ENHRY and CDR2 SYGVKD. Trimming took off 10 bases at V and 2 bases at J, with 10 bases between the two ends. The CDR3 is 12 residues long.

Judged by abundance, this clonotype is medium-sized (0.01 to 0.1%). The CDR3: CASSPGLAGSSYEQYF. In nucleotides, the CDR3 is TGTGCCAGCTCACCGGGACTAGCGGGATCCTCCTACGAGCAGTACTTC. The chain combines TRBV18 with TRBJ2-7; 13 bases are shared with TRBD2. The V gene end was trimmed by 3 bases and the J gene end by 0 bases; junction bases not matched to a gene: 2. The germline V gene encodes CDR1 KGHSH and CDR2 LQKENI. The CDR3 loop spans 16 amino acids. Filled out from reference TRBV18 and TRBJ2-7, the complete variable domain reads NAGVMQNPRHLVRRRGQEARLRCSPMKGHSHVYWYRQLPEEGLKFMVYLQKENIIDESGMPKERFSAEFPKEGPSILRIQQVVRGDSAAYFCASSPGLAGSSYEQYFGPGTRLTVT.

There are many counts of this clonotype. This chain uses TRBV6-4 with TRBJ1-6, with D uncertain. Germline lookup yields CDR1 MRHNA and CDR2 SNTAGT. The length of the CDR3 is 18 residues. Trimming shortened V by 2 bases and J by 9 bases, and 23 bases separated the two germline ends. Written as DNA, the CDR3 is TGTGCCAGCAGTGACCTGAATGACCACCTTACATGGGGTTCACCCCTCCACTTT. Encoded protein: CASSDLNDHLTWGSPLHF.

Regarding this clonotype: One base away lies a much larger clone, so this may be a sequencing read error. V gene TRBV6-1 combines with J gene TRBJ1-5; 7 bases line up with TRBD1. The CDR3 totals 13 residues. CDR1 and CDR2 from the germline V gene are MNHNS and SASEGT. The V gene end was trimmed by 11 bases and the J gene end by 3 bases; junction bases not matched to a gene: 7. The CDR3 DNA sequence: TGTGCCGGCGGGGGACAGTTCAATCAGCCCCAGCATTTT. It is translated as CAGGGQFNQPQHF.

This clonotype rates as medium-sized. J is TRBJ2-1 and V is TRBV27; a weak D match, TRBD2 (5 bases). The CDR3 consists of 16 residues. V was shortened by 7 bases and J by 0 bases, with 16 bases between the two germline ends. Germline-derived CDR1 and CDR2 are MNHEY and SMNVEV (reference sequence). The CDR3 protein is CASIPTGENSYNEQFF. The CDR3 DNA reads TGTGCCAGCATTCCCACCGGGGAGAACTCCTACAATGAGCAGTTCTTC.

J is TRBJ2-5 and V is TRBV7-2, with D possibly matching TRBD1 (5 bases). Trimming took off 0 bases at V and 1 base at J, with 9 bases between the two ends. There are 15 residues in the CDR3. Germline-derived CDR1 and CDR2 are SGHTA and FQGNSA. The CDR3 DNA sequence: TGTGCCAGCAGCTTAGCCGCAGGGCCCCAAGAGACCCAGTACTTC. As protein: CASSLAAGPQETQYF.

This clonotype was seen at least ten times. V and J are TRBV5-1 and TRBJ1-2; D unresolved. CDR1 SGHRS and CDR2 YFSETQ come from the germline V gene. The CDR3 runs 15 residues. The germline V and J ends were trimmed by 4 bases and 2 bases, with 15 bases remaining between them. In DNA, the CDR3 is TGCGCCAGCAGCCCTGGGAGGGAGAGGAACTATGGCTACACCTTC. The encoded protein is CASSPGRERNYGYTF.

The sample holds many counts of this clonotype. The chain uses TRBV11-2 and TRBJ1-1; D gene ambiguous. Between the trimmed V and J ends, which lost 2 bases and 6 bases, there was a span of 10 bases. CDR3 length equals 13 residues. Germline V gives CDR1 SGHAT, CDR2 FQNNGV. The CDR3 region has the DNA TGTGCCAGCAGCTTAATGCGGGGAGCTGAAGCTTTCTTT. Amino acids: CASSLMRGAEAFF.

By sample share, this clonotype is medium-sized. This sequence joins TRBV30 and TRBJ2-6; tentatively, D is TRBD1 (6 bases). Deletions cut 3 bases from V and 1 base from J, with 16 bases between. CDR1 and CDR2 from the germline V gene are GTSNPN and SVGIG (reference sequence). This CDR3 comprises 17 residues. The CDR3 reads CAWSVTGQGSGANVLTF. CDR3 sequence (DNA): TGTGCCTGGAGCGTCACAGGGCAGGGGTCTGGGGCCAACGTCCTGACTTTC.

This clonotype has a count of ten or more. This chain joins TRBV27 and TRBJ1-4, with D perhaps TRBD1 (6 bases). Germline-derived CDR1 and CDR2 are MNHEY and SMNVEV (reference sequence). This CDR3 is 15 amino acids long. Trimming stripped 4 bases from V and 8 bases from J, with 17 bases between. The CDR3 DNA reads TGTGCCAGCAGTTCCCTAACAGGGAAGGGAGAAAAACTGTTTTTT. This sequence encodes CASSSLTGKGEKLFF.

The sample holds many counts of this clonotype. This chain joins TRBV29-1 and TRBJ2-2, with D possibly TRBD1 on 6 matching bases. V was clipped by 6 bases and J by 4 bases, with 18 bases between them. The CDR3 totals 15 residues. In germline, CDR1 is SQVTM, CDR2 ANQGSEA. The CDR3 reads CSVRTPGQATGELFF. The DNA for the CDR3 is TGCAGCGTACGAACCCCGGGACAAGCCACCGGGGAGCTGTTTTTT.

This clonotype was recorded many times. V gene TRBV6-6 combines with J gene TRBJ2-7, with 8 bases that match TRBD1. Per germline, CDR1 MNHNY and CDR2 SVGAGI (reference sequence). The CDR3 has 14 residues. Germline trimming cut 0 bases from V and 7 bases from J; bases unmatched to any gene: 5. CDR3 DNA: TGTGCCAGCAGTTACTCGACAGGGGCGAGGGAGCAGTACTTC. Translation gives CASSYSTGAREQYF.

This clonotype was found many times. The chain recombines TRBV28 with TRBJ2-1; no definite D call. The CDR3 is 9 amino acids. Germline CDR1 is MDHEN and CDR2 is SYDVKM. CDR3 amino acids: CARYNEQFF. The CDR3 bases are TGTGCGCGTTACAATGAGCAGTTCTTC.